The 14 T cell receptor beta chains reported below all come from one sample, sequenced in a study of T cell repertoires in cytomegalovirus infection. TCRdb re-called the reads through MiXCR, storing one row per CDR3 protein. The sample holds 680,000 or so distinct CDR3 sequences, about 30% seen once. Antigen specificity for these receptors is unknown. The input for sequencing was cultured PBMCs, taken from culture after CMV antigen stimulation. The receptors were gathered from a human donor in good health (CMV status not recorded). Some clones in this sample may be carry-over from other donors' samples.

J is TRBJ1-4 and V is TRBV4-1; possibly TRBD1 for D (5 bases). V lost 4 bases, J lost 6 bases, and 24 bases lay in between. Germline-derived CDR1 and CDR2 are MGHRA and YSYEKL. The CDR3 is 18 amino acids. The DNA for the CDR3 is TGCGCCAGCAGCCTAGACCCGGGGCCCGGGGAGAGGGATGAAAAACTGTTTTTT. This sequence encodes CASSLDPGPGERDEKLFF.

The chain employs TRBV12-3 or TRBV12-4 and TRBJ2-1; TRBD1 matches at 9 bases. V lost 3 bases and J lost 3; bases outside the gene matches: 3. This CDR3 spans 15 amino acids. The CDR3 is CASSFSGQGYNEQFF. DNA for the CDR3: TGTGCCAGCAGTTTTTCGGGACAGGGCTACAATGAGCAGTTCTTC.

This clonotype appeared a few times. The chain employs TRBV5-4 and TRBJ1-3; D might be TRBD1 (5 bases). The CDR3 totals 15 residues. From germline, CDR1 is SGHNT and CDR2 YYREEE (reference sequence). V gave up 2 bases and J gave up 2 bases, with 11 bases separating them. This chain's CDR3 is CASSLRGGPGNTIYF. The CDR3 DNA reads TGTGCCAGCAGCTTACGCGGGGGACCTGGAAACACCATATATTTT.

The V call is TRBV12-3 or TRBV12-4, the J call TRBJ1-3, with D possibly TRBD1 on 6 matching bases. V was cut by 11 bases and J by 0 bases, with 11 bases left in between. CDR3 size: 13 residues. This CDR3 reads CAGGGDSGNTIYF. CDR3 DNA: TGTGCCGGAGGGGGGGACTCTGGAAACACCATATATTTT.

The chain recombines TRBV11-1 with TRBJ2-1, with D uncertain. The germline V gene encodes CDR1 SGHAT and CDR2 FQDESV (reference sequence). The CDR3 length is 13 residues. V lost 0 bases to trimming and J lost 7 bases, with 7 bases between them. The CDR3 DNA reads TGTGCCAGCAGCTTAGCGGAAGCTAATGAGCAGTTCTTC. Translating gives CASSLAEANEQFF.

This chain connects TRBV9 to TRBJ2-1, with TRBD1 as a possible D gene (7 bases). Germline lookup yields CDR1 SGDLS and CDR2 YYNGEE. The CDR3 is 17 amino acids. V was pared by 4 bases and J by 3 bases, with 20 bases between. The CDR3 bases are TGTGCCAGCAGCTGGGGGGTTGCCCAGGGGGGCTACAATGAGCAGTTCTTC. It encodes CASSWGVAQGGYNEQFF.

The V call is TRBV7-4, the J call TRBJ2-1; D possibly corresponds to TRBD1 (6 bases). V shed 5 bases and J shed 6 bases, with 23 bases lying between them. Germline V gene sequence: CDR1 SGHVT, CDR2 SQSDAQ. CDR3 length: 17 amino acids. The CDR3 region has the DNA TGTGCCAGCAGCGGCAGGGGTCATAACAATCGGGGCAATGAGCAGTTCTTC. It yields the protein CASSGRGHNNRGNEQFF.

This clonotype appeared once. The chain recombines TRBV6-5 with TRBJ2-2; D uncertain. Germline loops: CDR1 MNHEY, CDR2 SVGAGI. This CDR3 comprises 13 residues. Trimming removed 7 bases from V and 6 bases from J, with 12 bases in between. The CDR3 here is CASTRGTAGELFF. The CDR3 bases are TGTGCCAGCACCCGCGGCACAGCCGGGGAGCTGTTTTTT.

The V gene is TRBV11-1, the J gene TRBJ2-5; 9 positions match TRBD1. Germline values: CDR1 SGHAT, CDR2 FQDESV (reference sequence). The V and J ends lost 7 bases and 3 bases, in that order; junction bases with no gene match: 3. This CDR3 is built from 13 residues. The CDR3 DNA sequence: TGTGCCAGCACCGGGACAGGGAAAGAGACCCAGTACTTC. This sequence encodes CASTGTGKETQYF. Full variable domain (remainder filled in from reference TRBV11-1 and TRBJ2-5): EAEVAQSPRYKITEKSQAVAFWCDPISGHATLYWYRQILGQGPELLVQFQDESVVDDSQLPKDRFSAERLKGVDSTLKIQPAELGDSAMYLCASTGTGKETQYFGPGTRLLVL.

This clonotype has just a few counts. The chain links TRBV7-8 to TRBJ2-5, with D unresolved. The CDR3 consists of 15 residues. In germline, CDR1 is SGHVS, CDR2 FQNEAQ. V shed 1 base and J shed 4 bases, with 13 bases lying between them. CDR3 in amino acids: CASSLGQIDLETQYF. In nucleotides, the CDR3 is TGTGCCAGCAGCTTAGGGCAGATCGATCTAGAGACCCAGTACTTC.

The J gene is TRBJ2-2, the V gene TRBV7-2; TRBD2 matches at 10 bases. Per germline, CDR1 SGHTA and CDR2 FQGNSA. The length of the CDR3 is 14 residues. With 8 bases clipped from V and 5 bases from J, the junction kept 5 bases outside the gene matches. The CDR3 here is CASGELAGTGELFF. Here the CDR3 DNA reads TGTGCCAGCGGGGAACTAGCGGGAACCGGGGAGCTGTTTTTT. The whole variable domain, filled in from reference TRBV7-2 and TRBJ2-2, reads GAGVSQSPSNKVTEKGKDVELRCDPISGHTALYWYRQSLGQGLEFLIYFQGNSAPDKSGLPSDRFSAERTGGSVSTLTIQRTQQEDSAVYLCASGELAGTGELFFGEGSRLTVL.

The chain employs TRBV7-9 and TRBJ1-3; D is unresolved. This CDR3 comprises 16 residues. V shed 2 bases and J shed 0 bases, with 11 bases lying between them. CDR1 is SEHNR, CDR2 FQNEAQ, per germline (reference sequence). This chain's CDR3 is CASSLLDWLSGNTIYF. The CDR3 DNA sequence: TGTGCCAGCAGCTTACTCGATTGGCTCTCTGGAAACACCATATATTTT.

This rearrangement joins TRBV5-1 to TRBJ2-6; no reliable D call. Germline V CDR1 and CDR2: SGHRS, YFSETQ. This CDR3 comprises 15 residues. Trimming left V 3 bases short and J 0 bases short, with 7 bases between. In DNA form, the CDR3 reads TGCGCCAGCAGCTCAATGACCTCTGGGGCCAACGTCCTGACTTTC. Its protein is CASSSMTSGANVLTF.

The CDR3 protein is CASKRAAQGTDTQYF. The CDR3 DNA is TGTGCCAGCAAGAGGGCTGCTCAAGGGACAGATACGCAGTATTTT. The chain recombines TRBV12-3 or TRBV12-4 with TRBJ2-3, with D perhaps matching TRBD2 (5 bases). Trimming removed 7 bases from V and 3 bases from J, with 17 bases in between. This CDR3 is 15 amino acids long.